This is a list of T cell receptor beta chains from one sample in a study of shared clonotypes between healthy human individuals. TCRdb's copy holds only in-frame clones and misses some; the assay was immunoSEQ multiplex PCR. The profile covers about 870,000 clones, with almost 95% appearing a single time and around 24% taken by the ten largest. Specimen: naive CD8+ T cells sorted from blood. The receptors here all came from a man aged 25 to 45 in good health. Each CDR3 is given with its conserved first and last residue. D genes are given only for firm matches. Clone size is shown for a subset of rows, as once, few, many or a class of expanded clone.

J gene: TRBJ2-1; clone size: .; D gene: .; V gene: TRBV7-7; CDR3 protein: CASSSYLGSYNEQFF; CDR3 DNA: TGTGCTAGCAGCTCCTACCTGGGGAGCTACAATGAGCAGTTCTTC
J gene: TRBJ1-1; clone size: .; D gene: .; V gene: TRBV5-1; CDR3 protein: CASSTRTRLSTEAFF; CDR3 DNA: TGCGCCAGCAGCACTAGGACAAGACTAAGCACTGAAGCTTTCTTT
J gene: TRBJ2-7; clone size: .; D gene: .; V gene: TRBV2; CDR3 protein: CASSRDMGFYEQYF; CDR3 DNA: TGTGCCAGCAGTAGGGACATGGGATTCTACGAGCAGTACTTC
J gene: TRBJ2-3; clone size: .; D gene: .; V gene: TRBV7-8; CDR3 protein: CASSLGPGTGSTDTQYF; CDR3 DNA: TGTGCCAGCAGCTTAGGACCTGGGACCGGTAGCACAGATACGCAGTATTTT
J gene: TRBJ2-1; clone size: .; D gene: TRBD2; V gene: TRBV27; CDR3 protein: CASSLHPRVAGRNEQFF; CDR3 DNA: TGTGCCAGCAGTTTACACCCCCGAGTAGCGGGACGCAATGAGCAGTTCTTC
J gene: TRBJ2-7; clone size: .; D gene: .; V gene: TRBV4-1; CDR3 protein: CASSPGEGLEQYF; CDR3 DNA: TGCGCCAGCAGCCCAGGGGAAGGGCTCGAGCAGTACTTC
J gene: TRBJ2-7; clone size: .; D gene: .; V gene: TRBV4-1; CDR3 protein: CASSQEVGSYEQYF; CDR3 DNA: TGCGCCAGCAGCCAAGAAGTGGGATCCTACGAGCAGTACTTC
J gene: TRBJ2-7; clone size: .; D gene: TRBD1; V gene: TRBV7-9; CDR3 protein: CASSLVNRGNDEQYF; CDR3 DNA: TGTGCCAGCAGCTTAGTAAACAGGGGGAATGACGAGCAGTACTTC
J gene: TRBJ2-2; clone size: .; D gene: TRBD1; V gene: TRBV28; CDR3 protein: CASSERRTGELSGELFF; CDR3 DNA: TGTGCCAGCAGCGAACGAAGGACAGGGGAGTTGAGCGGGGAGCTGTTTTTT
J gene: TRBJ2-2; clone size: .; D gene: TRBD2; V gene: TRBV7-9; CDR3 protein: CASSPRSSGMNTGELFF; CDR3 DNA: TGTGCCAGCAGCCCCCGTTCTAGCGGGATGAACACCGGGGAGCTGTTTTTT
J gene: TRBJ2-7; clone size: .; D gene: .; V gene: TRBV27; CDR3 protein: CASSFRDSSYEQYF; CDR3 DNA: TGTGCCAGCAGTTTTCGGGACTCATCCTACGAGCAGTACTTC
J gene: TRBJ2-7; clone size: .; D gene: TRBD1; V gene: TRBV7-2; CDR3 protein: CASSHNRGAYEQYF; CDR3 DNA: TGTGCCAGCAGCCATAACAGGGGGGCTTACGAGCAGTACTTC
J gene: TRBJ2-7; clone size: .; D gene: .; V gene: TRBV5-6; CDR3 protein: CASNGDEETYEQYF; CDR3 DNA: TGTGCCAGCAACGGGGACGAAGAAACCTACGAGCAGTACTTC
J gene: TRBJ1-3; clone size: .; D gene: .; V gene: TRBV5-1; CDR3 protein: CASSLAIGASGNTIYF; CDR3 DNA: TGCGCCAGCAGCTTGGCAATAGGGGCCTCTGGAAACACCATATATTTT
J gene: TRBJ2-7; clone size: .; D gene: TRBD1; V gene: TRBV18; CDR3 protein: CASSPIPDRPTDEQYF; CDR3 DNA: TGTGCCAGCTCACCAATTCCGGACAGGCCTACAGACGAGCAGTACTTC
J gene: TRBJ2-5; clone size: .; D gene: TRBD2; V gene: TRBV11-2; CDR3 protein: CASSLVQAGGQETQYF; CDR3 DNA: TGTGCCAGCAGCTTAGTCCAGGCGGGAGGTCAGGAGACCCAGTACTTC
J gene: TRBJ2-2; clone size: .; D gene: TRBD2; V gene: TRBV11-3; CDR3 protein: CASSPGLAGNTGELFF; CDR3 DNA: TGTGCCAGCAGCCCTGGACTAGCGGGAAACACCGGGGAGCTGTTTTTT
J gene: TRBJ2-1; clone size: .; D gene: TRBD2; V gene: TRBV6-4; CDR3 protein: CASSADGGSLIREQFF; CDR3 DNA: TGTGCCAGCAGTGCTGATGGCGGGAGCCTCATCCGAGAGCAGTTCTTC
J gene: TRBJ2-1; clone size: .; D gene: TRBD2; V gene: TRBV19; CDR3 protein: CASSDQPGERGRENEQFF; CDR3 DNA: TGTGCCAGTAGCGACCAACCCGGGGAGCGGGGGCGGGAGAATGAGCAGTTCTTC
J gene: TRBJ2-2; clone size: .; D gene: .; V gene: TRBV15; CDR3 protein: CATSDSHPNTGELFF; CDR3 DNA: TGTGCCACCAGCGACTCTCACCCTAACACCGGGGAGCTGTTTTTT
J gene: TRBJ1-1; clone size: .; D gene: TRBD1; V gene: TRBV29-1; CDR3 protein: CSVLGQAFGEVDTEAFF; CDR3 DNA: TGCAGCGTGCTGGGACAGGCCTTTGGAGAGGTCGACACTGAAGCTTTCTTT
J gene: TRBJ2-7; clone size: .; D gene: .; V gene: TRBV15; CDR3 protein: CATSRDTAGQYF; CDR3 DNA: TGTGCCACCAGCAGAGATACCGCGGGTCAGTACTTC
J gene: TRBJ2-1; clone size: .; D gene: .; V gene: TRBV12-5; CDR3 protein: CASGLVRESYNEQFF; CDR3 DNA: TGTGCTAGTGGTTTGGTACGGGAATCCTACAATGAGCAGTTCTTC
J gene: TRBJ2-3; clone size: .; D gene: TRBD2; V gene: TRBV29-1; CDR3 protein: CSVEGVASGRGSTDTQYF; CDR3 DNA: TGCAGCGTTGAGGGAGTGGCTAGCGGGAGGGGTAGCACAGATACGCAGTATTTT
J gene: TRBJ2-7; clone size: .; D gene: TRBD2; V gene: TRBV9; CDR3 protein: CASSVGAGAYEQYF; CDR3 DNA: TGTGCCAGCAGCGTAGGGGCGGGGGCCTACGAGCAGTACTTC
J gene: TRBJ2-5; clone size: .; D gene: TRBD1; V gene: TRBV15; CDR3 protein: CATSRERTGQETQYF; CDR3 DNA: TGTGCCACCAGCAGAGAACGGACAGGTCAAGAGACCCAGTACTTC
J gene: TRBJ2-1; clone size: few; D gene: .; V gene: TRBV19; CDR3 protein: CASSWYSYNEQFF; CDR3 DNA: TGTGCCAGTAGTTGGTACTCCTACAATGAGCAGTTCTTC
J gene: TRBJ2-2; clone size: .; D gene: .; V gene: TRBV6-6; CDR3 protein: CASSPGDGELFF; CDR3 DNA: TGTGCCAGCAGCCCCGGGGACGGGGAGCTGTTTTTT
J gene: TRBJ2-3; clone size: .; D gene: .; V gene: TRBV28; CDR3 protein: CASSLGAVQTPSTDTQYF; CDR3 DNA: TGTGCCAGCAGTTTAGGAGCGGTACAAACCCCTAGCACAGATACGCAGTATTTT
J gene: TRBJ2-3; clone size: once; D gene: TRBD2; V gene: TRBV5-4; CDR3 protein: CATEVTGTSGTQSTDTQYF; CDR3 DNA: TGTGCCACCGAAGTTACCGGGACTAGCGGGACCCAATCCACAGATACGCAGTATTTT
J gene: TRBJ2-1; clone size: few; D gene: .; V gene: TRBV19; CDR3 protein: CASSIGGLTRSYNEQFF; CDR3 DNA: TGTGCCAGTAGTATAGGGGGGCTAACTCGCTCCTACAATGAGCAGTTCTTC
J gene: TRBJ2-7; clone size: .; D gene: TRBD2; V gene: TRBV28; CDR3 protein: CASSGNLAGGPHEQYF; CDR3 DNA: TGTGCCAGCTCTGGTAACCTAGCGGGAGGGCCTCACGAGCAGTACTTC
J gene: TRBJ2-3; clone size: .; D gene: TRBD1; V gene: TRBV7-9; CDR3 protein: CASSLVRTGVDTQYF; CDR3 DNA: TGTGCCAGCAGCTTAGTCCGTACAGGGGTAGATACGCAGTATTTT
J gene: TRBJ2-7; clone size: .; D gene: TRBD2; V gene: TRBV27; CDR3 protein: CASSSLAGGNTYEQYF; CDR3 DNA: TGTGCCAGCAGTTCCCTAGCGGGAGGCAACACCTACGAGCAGTACTTC
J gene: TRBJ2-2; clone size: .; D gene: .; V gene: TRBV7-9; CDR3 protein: CASSLKTPNTGELFF; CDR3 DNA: TGTGCCAGCAGCTTAAAAACCCCGAACACCGGGGAGCTGTTTTTT